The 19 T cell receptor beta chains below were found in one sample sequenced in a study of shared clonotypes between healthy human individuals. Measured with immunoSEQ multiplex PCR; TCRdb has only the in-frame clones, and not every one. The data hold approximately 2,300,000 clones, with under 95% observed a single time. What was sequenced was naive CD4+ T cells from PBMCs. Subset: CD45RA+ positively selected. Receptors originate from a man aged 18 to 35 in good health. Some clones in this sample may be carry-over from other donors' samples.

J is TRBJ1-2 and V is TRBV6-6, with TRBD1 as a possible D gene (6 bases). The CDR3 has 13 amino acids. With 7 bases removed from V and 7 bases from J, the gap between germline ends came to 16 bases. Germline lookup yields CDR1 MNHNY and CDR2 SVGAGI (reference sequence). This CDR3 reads CASTRQAESGYTF. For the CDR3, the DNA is TGTGCCAGCACAAGACAGGCTGAGAGTGGCTACACCTTC.

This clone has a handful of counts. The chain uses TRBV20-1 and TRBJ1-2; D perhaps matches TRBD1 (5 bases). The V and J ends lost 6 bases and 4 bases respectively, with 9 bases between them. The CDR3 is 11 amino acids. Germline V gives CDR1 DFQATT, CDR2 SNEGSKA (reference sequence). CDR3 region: CSAGDSYGYTF. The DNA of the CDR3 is TGCAGTGCCGGCGACAGCTATGGCTACACCTTC.

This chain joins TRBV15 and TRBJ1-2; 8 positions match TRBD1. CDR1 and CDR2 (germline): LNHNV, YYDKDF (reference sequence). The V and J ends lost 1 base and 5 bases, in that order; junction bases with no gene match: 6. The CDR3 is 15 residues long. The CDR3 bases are TGTGCCACCAGCAGAGTTCGGACAGGGCCTTATGGCTACACCTTC. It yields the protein CATSRVRTGPYGYTF.

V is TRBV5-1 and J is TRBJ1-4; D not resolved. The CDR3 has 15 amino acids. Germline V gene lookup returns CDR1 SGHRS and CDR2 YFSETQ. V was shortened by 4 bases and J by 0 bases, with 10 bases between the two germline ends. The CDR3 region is CASSEDGATNEKLFF. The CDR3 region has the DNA TGCGCCAGCAGCGAGGACGGTGCAACTAATGAAAAACTGTTTTTT.

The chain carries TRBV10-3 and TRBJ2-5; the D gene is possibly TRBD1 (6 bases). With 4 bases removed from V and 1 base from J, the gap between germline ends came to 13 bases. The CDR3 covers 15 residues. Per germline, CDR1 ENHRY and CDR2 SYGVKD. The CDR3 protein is CAISVGRGPQETQYF. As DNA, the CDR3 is TGTGCCATCAGTGTCGGCAGGGGACCCCAAGAGACCCAGTACTTC.

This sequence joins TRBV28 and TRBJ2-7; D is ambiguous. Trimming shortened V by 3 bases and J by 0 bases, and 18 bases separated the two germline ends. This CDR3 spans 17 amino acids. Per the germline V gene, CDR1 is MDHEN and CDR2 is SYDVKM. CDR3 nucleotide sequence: TGTGCCAGCAGTTTTCTGGTCGGCGGAATGGCCTCCTACGAGCAGTACTTC. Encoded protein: CASSFLVGGMASYEQYF.

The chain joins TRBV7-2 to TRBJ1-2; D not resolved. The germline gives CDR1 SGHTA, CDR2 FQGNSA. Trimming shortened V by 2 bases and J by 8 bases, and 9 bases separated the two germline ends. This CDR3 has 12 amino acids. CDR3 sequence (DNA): TGTGCCAGCAGCTTAATGAGAGAGGGCTACACCTTC. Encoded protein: CASSLMREGYTF. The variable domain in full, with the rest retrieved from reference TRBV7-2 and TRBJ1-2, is GAGVSQSPSNKVTEKGKDVELRCDPISGHTALYWYRQSLGQGLEFLIYFQGNSAPDKSGLPSDRFSAERTGGSVSTLTIQRTQQEDSAVYLCASSLMREGYTFGSGTRLTVV.

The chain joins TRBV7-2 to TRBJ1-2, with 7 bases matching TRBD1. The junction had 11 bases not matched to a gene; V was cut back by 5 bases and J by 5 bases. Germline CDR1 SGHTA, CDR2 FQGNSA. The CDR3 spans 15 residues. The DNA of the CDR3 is TGTGCCAGCAGCCCCCAAATAGGGGGCAGATATGGCTACACCTTC. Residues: CASSPQIGGRYGYTF.

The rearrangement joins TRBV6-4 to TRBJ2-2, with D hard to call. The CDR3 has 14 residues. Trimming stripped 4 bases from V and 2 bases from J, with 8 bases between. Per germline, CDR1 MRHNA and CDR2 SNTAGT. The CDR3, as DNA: TGTGCCAGCAGTGCACAGCCTAACACCGGGGAGCTGTTTTTT. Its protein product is CASSAQPNTGELFF.

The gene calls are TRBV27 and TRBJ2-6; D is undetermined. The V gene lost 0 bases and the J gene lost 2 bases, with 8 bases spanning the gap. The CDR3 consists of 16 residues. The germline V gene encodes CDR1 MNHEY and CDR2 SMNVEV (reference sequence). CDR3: CASSLSGIPGANVLTF. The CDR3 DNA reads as TGTGCCAGCAGTTTATCTGGCATCCCTGGGGCCAACGTCCTGACTTTC.

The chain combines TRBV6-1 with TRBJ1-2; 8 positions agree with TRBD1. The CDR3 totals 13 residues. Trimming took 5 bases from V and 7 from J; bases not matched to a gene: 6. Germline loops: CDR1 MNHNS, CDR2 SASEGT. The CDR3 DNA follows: TGTGCCAGCAGTTCGACAGGGGTCGGTGGCTACACCTTC. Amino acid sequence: CASSSTGVGGYTF.

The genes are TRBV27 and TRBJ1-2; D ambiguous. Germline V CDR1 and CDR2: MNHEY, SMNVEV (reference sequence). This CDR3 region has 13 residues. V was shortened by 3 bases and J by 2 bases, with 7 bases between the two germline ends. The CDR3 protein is CASSLQENYGYTF. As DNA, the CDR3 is TGTGCCAGCAGTTTGCAGGAGAACTATGGCTACACCTTC.

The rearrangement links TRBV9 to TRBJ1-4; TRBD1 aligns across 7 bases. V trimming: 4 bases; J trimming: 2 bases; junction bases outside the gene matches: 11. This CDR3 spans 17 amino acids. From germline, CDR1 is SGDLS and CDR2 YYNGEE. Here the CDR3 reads CASSPSLTGPTNEKLFF. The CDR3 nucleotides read TGTGCCAGCAGCCCCTCCTTGACAGGGCCCACTAATGAAAAACTGTTTTTT.

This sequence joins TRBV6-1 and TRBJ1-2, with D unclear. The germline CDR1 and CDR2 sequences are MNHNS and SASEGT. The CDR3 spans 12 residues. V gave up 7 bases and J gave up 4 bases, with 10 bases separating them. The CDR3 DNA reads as TGTGCCAGCACTGGGCAGCGCTATGGCTACACCTTC. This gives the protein CASTGQRYGYTF.

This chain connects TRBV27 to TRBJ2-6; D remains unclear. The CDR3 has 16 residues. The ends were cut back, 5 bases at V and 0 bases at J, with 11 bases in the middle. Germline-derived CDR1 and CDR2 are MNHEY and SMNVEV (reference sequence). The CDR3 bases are TGTGCCAGCAGTACCCCAGGCGCCTCTGGGGCCAACGTCCTGACTTTC. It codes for CASSTPGASGANVLTF.

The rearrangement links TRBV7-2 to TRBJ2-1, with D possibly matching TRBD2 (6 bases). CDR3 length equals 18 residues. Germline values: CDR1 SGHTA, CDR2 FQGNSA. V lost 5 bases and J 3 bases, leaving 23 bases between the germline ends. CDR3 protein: CASSPPSPLARHYNEQFF. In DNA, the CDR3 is TGTGCCAGCAGCCCGCCCTCCCCTCTAGCGAGACACTACAATGAGCAGTTCTTC.

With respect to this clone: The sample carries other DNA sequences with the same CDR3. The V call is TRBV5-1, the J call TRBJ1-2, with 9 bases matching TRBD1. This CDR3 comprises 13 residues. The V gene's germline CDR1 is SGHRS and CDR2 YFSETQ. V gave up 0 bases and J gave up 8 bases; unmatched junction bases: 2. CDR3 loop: CASSLGQGEGYTF. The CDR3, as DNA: TGCGCCAGCAGCTTGGGACAGGGGGAAGGCTACACCTTC.

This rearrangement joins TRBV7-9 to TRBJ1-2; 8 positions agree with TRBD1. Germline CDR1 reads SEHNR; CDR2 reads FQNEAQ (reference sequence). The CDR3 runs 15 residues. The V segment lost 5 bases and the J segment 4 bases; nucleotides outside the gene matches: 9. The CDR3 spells CASSPGQAGTYGYTF. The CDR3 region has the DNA TGTGCCAGCAGCCCGGGACAGGCGGGGACCTATGGCTACACCTTC.

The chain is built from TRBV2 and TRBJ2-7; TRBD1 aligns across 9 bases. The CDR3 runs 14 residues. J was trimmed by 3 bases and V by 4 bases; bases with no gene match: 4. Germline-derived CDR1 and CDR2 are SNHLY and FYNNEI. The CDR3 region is CASSGDRVVYEQYF. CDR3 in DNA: TGTGCCAGCAGTGGGGACAGGGTAGTCTACGAGCAGTACTTC.